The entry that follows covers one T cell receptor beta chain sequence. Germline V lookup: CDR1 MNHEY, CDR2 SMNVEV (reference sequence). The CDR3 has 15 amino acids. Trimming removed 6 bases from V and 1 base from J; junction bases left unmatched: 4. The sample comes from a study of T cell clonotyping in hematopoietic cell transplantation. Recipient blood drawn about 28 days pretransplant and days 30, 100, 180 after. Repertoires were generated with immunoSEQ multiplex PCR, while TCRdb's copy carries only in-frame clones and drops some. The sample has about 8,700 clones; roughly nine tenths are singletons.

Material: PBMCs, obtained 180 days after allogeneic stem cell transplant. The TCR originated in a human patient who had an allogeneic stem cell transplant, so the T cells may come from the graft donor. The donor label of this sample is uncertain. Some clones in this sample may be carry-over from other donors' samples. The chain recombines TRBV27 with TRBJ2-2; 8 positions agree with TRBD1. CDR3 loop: CASRGTGLNTGELFF. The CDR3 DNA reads TGTGCCAGCAGAGGGACAGGATTGAACACCGGGGAGCTGTTTTTT.